This TCR beta chain was obtained from a study of human T cells and chemical hapten exposure. The sample holds many counts of this clonotype. Individual cDNA molecules (in the library) carried attached unique molecular identifiers. TCRdb fed the RACE reads into MiXCR, producing one record per CDR3 protein. The table records approximately 400,000 distinct CDR3 sequences, roughly 4.8% of them present only once. The sample's time point: patch test 1, 2 weeks after DPC sensitization. Treatment denoted: therapeutic diphenylcyclopropenone sensitization with weekly scalp DPC. The V and J ends lost 5 bases and 1 base, in that order; junction bases with no gene match: 11. Germline V gives CDR1 SGHRS, CDR2 YFSETQ. This CDR3 is 16 amino acids long.

The TCR comes from a woman between 50 and 59 years old with alopecia areata. Some clones in this sample may be carry-over from other donors' samples. V gene TRBV5-1 combines with J gene TRBJ1-1, with TRBD1 matching over 7 bases. The sequenced sample was whole blood, obtained in connection with sensitization to the hapten diphenylcyclopropenone (DPC). The CDR3 loop reads CASSNSLRDRNTEAFF. CDR3 coding DNA: TGCGCCAGCAGTAATAGTCTCCGGGACAGGAACACTGAAGCTTTCTTT.